The 9 T cell receptor beta chains listed next were all sequenced from one sample in a study of T cell responses to AZD1222 COVID-19 vaccine. The assay was immunoSEQ multiplex PCR, and TCRdb's table has in-frame clones only and misses some. Among over 100,000 clones, approximately 92% were seen once, and the ten largest hold under 3.5%. The sample consisted of peripheral blood, taken on day 0 of AZD1222 vaccination. These receptors were obtained from an adult in good health.

The chain recombines TRBV4-3 with TRBJ2-3; D gene uncertain. Germline CDR1 is LGHNA and CDR2 is YSLEER. The CDR3 is made up of 14 amino acids. The germline V and J ends were trimmed by 4 bases and 5 bases, with 13 bases remaining between them. CDR3 in amino acids: CASSLTTIGDTQYF. The CDR3 nucleotides are TGCGCCAGCAGCCTCACCACGATTGGAGATACGCAGTATTTT.

The chain combines TRBV2 with TRBJ1-5; weak D call: TRBD1 (6 bases). The germline V and J ends were trimmed by 2 bases and 9 bases, with 11 bases remaining between them. The CDR3 covers 13 residues. CDR1 SNHLY and CDR2 FYNNEI come from the germline V gene. The CDR3 here is CASSERGPRPQHF. The CDR3 DNA reads as TGTGCCAGCAGTGAACGGGGGCCGCGGCCCCAGCATTTT. Full variable domain (outside the CDR3, taken from reference TRBV2 and TRBJ1-5): EPEVTQTPSHQVTQMGQEVILRCVPISNHLYFYWYRQILGQKVEFLVSFYNNEISEKSEIFDDQFSVERPDGSNFTLKIRSTKLEDSAMYFCASSERGPRPQHFGDGTRLSIL.

The genes are TRBV9 and TRBJ1-2; D may be TRBD1 (6 bases). The ends were cut back, 0 bases at V and 7 bases at J, with 13 bases in the middle. Germline lookup yields CDR1 SGDLS and CDR2 YYNGEE. The CDR3 is 14 amino acids. The CDR3 DNA reads TGTGCCAGCAGCGTAGAGGTCCAGGGGATTGGCTACACCTTC. Translating gives CASSVEVQGIGYTF.

CDR3 sequence reads: CASSQDSVTGVYGYTF. The CDR3 DNA sequence: TGCGCCAGCAGCCAAGATAGTGTGACAGGGGTCTATGGCTACACCTTC. J is TRBJ1-2 and V is TRBV4-3; TRBD1 matches at 8 bases. Looked up from germline, CDR1 is LGHNA and CDR2 is YSLEER. V lost 0 bases and J lost 4; bases outside the gene matches: 7. The CDR3 spans 16 residues.

The CDR3 DNA follows: TGTGCCAGCAGCTTGTCGTCACAGGGAGGTGAAAAACTGTTTTTT. Translating it yields CASSLSSQGGEKLFF. The V gene is TRBV11-2, the J gene TRBJ1-4, with D perhaps matching TRBD1 (6 bases). V was pared by 3 bases and J by 7 bases, with 15 bases between. There are 15 residues in the CDR3. CDR1 SGHAT and CDR2 FQNNGV come from the germline V gene.

The chain carries TRBV27 and TRBJ2-7, with TRBD2 matching 7 bases. The V segment lost 3 bases and the J segment 7 bases; nucleotides outside the gene matches: 6. Looked up from germline, CDR1 is MNHEY and CDR2 is SMNVEV (reference sequence). The CDR3 has 13 residues. The CDR3 DNA reads as TGTGCCAGCAGTTTGGCGGGAGTGAGGGAGCAGTACTTC. Its protein product is CASSLAGVREQYF.

The chain joins TRBV7-3 to TRBJ1-2, with D possibly being TRBD1 (5 bases). The CDR3 has 13 amino acids. Germline-derived CDR1 and CDR2 are SGHTA and FQGTGA. Deletions cut 5 bases from V and 8 bases from J, with 15 bases between. The CDR3 sequence is CASSAFQGDGYTF. The DNA of the CDR3 is TGTGCCAGCAGCGCGTTTCAGGGAGACGGCTACACCTTC.

This chain joins TRBV28 and TRBJ1-1, with D tentatively TRBD1 (6 bases). This CDR3 has 17 residues. V lost 5 bases to trimming and J lost 7 bases, with 26 bases between them. Germline V gives CDR1 MDHEN, CDR2 SYDVKM. The CDR3 nucleotides read TGTGCCAGCAGTCCCAACTCGGGGTTGAGGGGGAAAAATGAAGCTTTCTTT. Translating it yields CASSPNSGLRGKNEAFF.

The V call is TRBV11-2, the J call TRBJ2-3; 8 positions agree with TRBD2. V lost 3 bases, J lost 1 base, and 12 bases stayed unmatched. CDR1 and CDR2 (germline): SGHAT, FQNNGV. This CDR3 spans 18 amino acids. Here the CDR3 reads CASSLRLAGGLGTDTQYF. The CDR3 nucleotides read TGTGCCAGCAGCTTGAGGCTAGCGGGTGGACTAGGCACAGATACGCAGTATTTT.